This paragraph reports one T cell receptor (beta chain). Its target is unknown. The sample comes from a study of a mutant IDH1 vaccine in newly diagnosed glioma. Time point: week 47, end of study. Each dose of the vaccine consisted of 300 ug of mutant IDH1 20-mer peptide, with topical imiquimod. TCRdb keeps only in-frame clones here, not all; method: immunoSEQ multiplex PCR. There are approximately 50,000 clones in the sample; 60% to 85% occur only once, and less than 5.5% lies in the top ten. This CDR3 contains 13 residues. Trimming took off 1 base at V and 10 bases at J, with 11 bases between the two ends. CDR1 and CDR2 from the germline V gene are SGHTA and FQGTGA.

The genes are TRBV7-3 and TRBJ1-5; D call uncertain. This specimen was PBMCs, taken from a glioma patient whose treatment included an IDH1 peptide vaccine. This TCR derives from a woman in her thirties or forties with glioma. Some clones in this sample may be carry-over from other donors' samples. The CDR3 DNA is TGTGCCAGCAGCTTAAGCAGCCTCCATCCCCAGCATTTT. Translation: CASSLSSLHPQHF.